The next 10 T cell receptor beta chains were all read from a single sample in a study of CD8+CD57+ T cells in acquired aplastic anemia. All patients picked for sequencing had shown, by flow cytometry, an expansion of CD8+CD57+ cells. Genomic DNA, the template, was used for profiling of the TCR beta VDJ and CDR3. Via MiXCR, TCRdb re-called the reads, giving one row per CDR3 protein. The table records about 160,000 distinct CDR3 sequences, 48% of them present only once. Sample: sorted CD4+, CD8+, or CD8+CD57+ T cells (not recorded which) from PBMCs. The receptors shown here come from a human donor with aplastic anemia.

Comment on this clonotype: An end of the junction differs from the germline gene, which may be a read error. The V and J genes are TRBV29-1 and TRBJ1-1; the D is unclear. CDR1 SQVTM and CDR2 ANQGSEA come from the germline V gene. This CDR3 is 12 amino acids long. CDR3 in DNA: TGCAGCGTTGAAGATAGTAACACTGGAGCTTTCTTT. Its translation is CSVEDSNTGAFF.

The chain has TRBV2 and TRBJ2-3; no firm D call. V lost 2 bases and J 2 bases, leaving 8 bases between the germline ends. Germline loops: CDR1 SNHLY, CDR2 FYNNEI. This CDR3 region has 14 residues. The CDR3 region is CASSETFLTDTQYF. The CDR3 bases are TGTGCCAGCAGTGAAACTTTTCTCACAGATACGCAGTATTTT.

This clonotype turned up a few times. The gene calls are TRBV11-2 and TRBJ2-5; the match to TRBD2 covers 7 bases. CDR1 and CDR2 from the germline V gene are SGHAT and FQNNGV. With 1 base clipped from V and 4 bases from J, the junction kept 9 bases outside the gene matches. The CDR3 contains 16 residues. The CDR3 sequence is CASSLVGRVETETQYF. As DNA, the CDR3 is TGTGCCAGCAGCTTAGTGGGGAGGGTGGAGACAGAGACCCAGTACTTC.

There are many counts of this clonotype. V usage is TRBV19 and J usage is TRBJ1-3; 8 bases align to TRBD1. V was clipped by 6 bases and J by 0 bases; unmatched bases: 1. The CDR3 has 14 residues. Germline CDR1 and CDR2: LNHDA and SQIVND (reference sequence). The CDR3 here is CASRDRASGNTIYF. CDR3 coding DNA: TGTGCCAGTAGGGACAGGGCCTCTGGAAACACCATATATTTT.

The J gene is TRBJ1-2, the V gene TRBV19, with D uncertain. This CDR3 spans 15 amino acids. With 4 bases removed from V and 3 bases from J, the gap between germline ends came to 15 bases. Germline V gives CDR1 LNHDA, CDR2 SQIVND (reference sequence). The CDR3 spells CASSNGFEQYYGYTF. CDR3 nucleotides: TGTGCCAGTAGTAACGGGTTCGAGCAGTACTATGGCTACACCTTC. Full variable domain (remainder filled in from reference TRBV19 and TRBJ1-2): DGGITQSPKYLFRKEGQNVTLSCEQNLNHDAMYWYRQDPGQGLRLIYYSQIVNDFQKGDIAEGYSVSREKKESFPLTVTSAQKNPTAFYLCASSNGFEQYYGYTFGSGTRLTVV.

J is TRBJ2-7 and V is TRBV11-3; TRBD2 matches 13 bases. The V segment lost 5 bases and the J segment 5 bases; nucleotides outside the gene matches: 6. The germline CDR1 and CDR2 sequences are SGHNT and YENEEA. This CDR3 has 15 amino acids. The DNA of the CDR3 is TGTGCCAGCAGCCTACCGGGACTAGCGGGACACGAGCAGTACTTC. Translation: CASSLPGLAGHEQYF.

CDR3 nucleotide sequence: TGTGCCAGCAGTGAAAGGTCCTACACTGAAGCTTTCTTT. This codes for CASSERSYTEAFF. V and J are TRBV25-1 and TRBJ1-1; D is unclear. CDR1 is MGHDK, CDR2 SYGVNS, per germline. CDR3 length equals 13 residues. With 2 bases removed from V and 3 bases from J, the gap between germline ends came to 7 bases.

As to this clonotype: One end of the junction is discordant with germline, which a read error may explain. This chain links TRBV29-1 with TRBJ2-3; 8 bases line up with TRBD2. Germline V gene data show CDR1 as SQVTM and CDR2 as ANQGSEA. This CDR3 comprises 13 residues. CDR3 bases: TGCAGCGTGGGGACTAGGCACACAGATACGCAGTATTTC. Encoded protein: CSVGTRHTDTQYF.

The J gene is TRBJ1-4, the V gene TRBV7-9, with 8 bases lining up with TRBD1. Unmatched junction bases numbered 5, after V lost 6 bases and J lost 5 bases. The CDR3 runs 14 residues. In germline, CDR1 is SEHNR, CDR2 FQNEAQ (reference sequence). Here the CDR3 DNA reads TGTGCCAGCAGGCGAGACAGGGGAAATGAAAAACTGTTTTTT. It yields the protein CASRRDRGNEKLFF.

This clonotype was detected many times. The J gene is TRBJ1-1, the V gene TRBV7-6; no clear D gene. V was trimmed by 1 base and J by 10 bases, leaving 13 bases between them. Per germline, CDR1 SGHVS and CDR2 FNYEAQ. This CDR3 is 13 amino acids long. The DNA for the CDR3 is TGTGCCAGCAGCTTAGAGGGTCTCGTGGGAGCTTTCTTT. Amino acid sequence: CASSLEGLVGAFF.